Included here is one T cell receptor (beta chain) sequence, with context. These data come from a study of shared clonotypes between healthy human individuals. CD45RO-negative, CCR7-selected cells formed the naive CD8 fraction, which excluded terminally differentiated effector memory CD45RA+ cells. TCRdb's copy holds only in-frame clones and misses some; the assay was immunoSEQ multiplex PCR. The sample includes roughly 770,000 clones, 90% to 98% of them seen just once. The sample was naive CD8+ T cells sorted from blood. The TCR was taken from a man younger than 40 in good health.

In DNA, the CDR3 is TGTGCCAGCAGCCCCCGTTTAGGATCGGGGCAAGAGACCCAGTACTTC. Protein product: CASSPRLGSGQETQYF. The chain links TRBV11-3 to TRBJ2-5; D perhaps matches TRBD2 (5 bases). There are 16 residues in the CDR3. From germline, CDR1 is SGHNT and CDR2 YENEEA. Trimming left V 5 bases short and J 2 bases short, with 18 bases between.